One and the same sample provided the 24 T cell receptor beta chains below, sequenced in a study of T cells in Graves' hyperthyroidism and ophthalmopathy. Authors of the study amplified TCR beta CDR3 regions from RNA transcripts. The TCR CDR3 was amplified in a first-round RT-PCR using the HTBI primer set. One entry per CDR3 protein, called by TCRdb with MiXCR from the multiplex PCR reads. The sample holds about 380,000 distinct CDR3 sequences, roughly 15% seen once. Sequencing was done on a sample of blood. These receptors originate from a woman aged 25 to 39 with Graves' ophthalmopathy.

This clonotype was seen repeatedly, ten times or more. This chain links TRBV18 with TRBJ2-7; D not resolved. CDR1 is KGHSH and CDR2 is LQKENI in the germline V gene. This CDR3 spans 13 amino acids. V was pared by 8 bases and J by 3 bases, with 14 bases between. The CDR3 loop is CASQSSPYYEQYF. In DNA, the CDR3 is TGTGCCAGCCAATCATCACCGTACTACGAGCAGTACTTC.

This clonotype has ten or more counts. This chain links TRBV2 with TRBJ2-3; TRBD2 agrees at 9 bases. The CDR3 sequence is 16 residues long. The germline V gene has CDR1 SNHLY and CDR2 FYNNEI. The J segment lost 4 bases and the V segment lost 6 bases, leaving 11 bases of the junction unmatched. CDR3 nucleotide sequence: TGTGCCAGCAGAATTCTGGCGGGGGGGCTCGCAGATACGCAGTATTTT. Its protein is CASRILAGGLADTQYF.

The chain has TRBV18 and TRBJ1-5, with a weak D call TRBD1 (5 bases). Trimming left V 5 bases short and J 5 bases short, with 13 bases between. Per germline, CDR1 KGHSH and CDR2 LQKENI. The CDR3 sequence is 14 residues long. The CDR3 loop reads CASSRTGPHQPQHF. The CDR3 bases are TGTGCCAGCTCAAGAACGGGACCTCATCAGCCCCAGCATTTT.

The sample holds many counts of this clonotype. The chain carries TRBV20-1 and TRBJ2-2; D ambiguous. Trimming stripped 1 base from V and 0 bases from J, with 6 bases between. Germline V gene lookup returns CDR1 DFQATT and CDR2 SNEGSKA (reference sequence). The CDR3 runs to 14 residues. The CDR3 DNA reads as TGCAGTGCTAGAGGGTGGTCGAACACCGGGGAGCTGTTTTTT. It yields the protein CSARGWSNTGELFF.

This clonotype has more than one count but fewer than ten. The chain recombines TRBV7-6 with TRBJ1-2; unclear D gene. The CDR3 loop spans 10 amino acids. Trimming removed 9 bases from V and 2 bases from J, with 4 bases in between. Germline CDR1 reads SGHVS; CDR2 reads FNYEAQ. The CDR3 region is CARGNYGYTF. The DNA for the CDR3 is TGTGCCAGGGGCAACTATGGCTACACCTTC.

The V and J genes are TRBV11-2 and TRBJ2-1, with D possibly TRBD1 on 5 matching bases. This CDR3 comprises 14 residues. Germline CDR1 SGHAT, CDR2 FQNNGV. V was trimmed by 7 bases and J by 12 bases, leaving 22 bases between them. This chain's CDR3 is CASNFQGAERRQFF. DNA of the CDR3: TGTGCCAGCAACTTCCAAGGGGCCGAGAGGAGGCAGTTCTTC.

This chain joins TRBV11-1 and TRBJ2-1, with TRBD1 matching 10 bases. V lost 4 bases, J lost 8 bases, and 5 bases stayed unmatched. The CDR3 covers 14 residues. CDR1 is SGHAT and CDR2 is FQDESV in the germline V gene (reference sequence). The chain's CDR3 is CASSYDRGRDEQFF. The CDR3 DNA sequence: TGTGCCAGCAGCTATGACAGGGGGCGCGATGAGCAGTTCTTC.

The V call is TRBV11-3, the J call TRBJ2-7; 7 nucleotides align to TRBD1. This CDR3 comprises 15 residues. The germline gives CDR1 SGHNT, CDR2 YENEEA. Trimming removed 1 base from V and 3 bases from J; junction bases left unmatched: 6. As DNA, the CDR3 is TGTGCCAGCAGCTTAGTGACAGGGCGAGACTACGAGCAGTACTTC. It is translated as CASSLVTGRDYEQYF.

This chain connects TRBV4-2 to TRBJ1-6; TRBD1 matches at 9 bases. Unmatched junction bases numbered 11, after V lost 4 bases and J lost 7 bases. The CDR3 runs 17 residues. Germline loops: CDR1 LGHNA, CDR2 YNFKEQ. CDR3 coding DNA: TGTGCCAGCAGCCGAGACCCCGGACAGGGGTGGAATTCACCCCTCCACTTT. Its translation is CASSRDPGQGWNSPLHF.

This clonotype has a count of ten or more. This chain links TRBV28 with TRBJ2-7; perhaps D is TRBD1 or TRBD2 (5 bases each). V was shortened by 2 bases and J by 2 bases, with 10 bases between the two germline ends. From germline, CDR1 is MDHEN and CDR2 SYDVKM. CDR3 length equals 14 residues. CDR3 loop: CASSLRRGAYEQYF. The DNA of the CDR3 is TGTGCCAGCAGTTTACGAAGGGGAGCCTACGAGCAGTACTTC.

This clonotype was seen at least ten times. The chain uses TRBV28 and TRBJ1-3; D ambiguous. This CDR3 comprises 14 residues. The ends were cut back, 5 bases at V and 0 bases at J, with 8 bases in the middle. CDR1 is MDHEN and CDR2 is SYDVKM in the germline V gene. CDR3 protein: CASSPAGSGNTIYF. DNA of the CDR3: TGTGCCAGCAGTCCAGCGGGCTCTGGAAACACCATATATTTT.

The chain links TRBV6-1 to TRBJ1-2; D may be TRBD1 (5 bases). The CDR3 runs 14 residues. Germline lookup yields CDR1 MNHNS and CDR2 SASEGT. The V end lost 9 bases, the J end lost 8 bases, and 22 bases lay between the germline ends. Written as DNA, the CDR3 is TGTGCCAGTAAGGCAACCTCGGGGGGGAAAGGCTACACCTTC. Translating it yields CASKATSGGKGYTF.

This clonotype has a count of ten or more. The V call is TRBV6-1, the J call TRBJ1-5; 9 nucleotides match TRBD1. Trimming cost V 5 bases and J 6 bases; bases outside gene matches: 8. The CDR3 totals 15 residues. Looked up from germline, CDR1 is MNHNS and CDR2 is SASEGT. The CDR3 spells CASSITGGDGQPQHF. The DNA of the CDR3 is TGTGCCAGCAGTATCACAGGGGGCGATGGTCAGCCCCAGCATTTT.

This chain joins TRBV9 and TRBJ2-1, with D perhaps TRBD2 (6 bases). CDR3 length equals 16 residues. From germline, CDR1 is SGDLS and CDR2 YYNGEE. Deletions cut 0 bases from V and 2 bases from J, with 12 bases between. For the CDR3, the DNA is TGTGCCAGCAGCGTAGGTGTTAGCGGAACCTACAATGAGCAGTTCTTC. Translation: CASSVGVSGTYNEQFF. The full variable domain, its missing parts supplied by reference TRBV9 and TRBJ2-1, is DSGVTQTPKHLITATGQRVTLRCSPRSGDLSVYWYQQSLDQGLQFLIQYYNGEERAKGNILERFSAQQFPDLHSELNLSSLELGDSALYFCASSVGVSGTYNEQFFGPGTRLTVL.

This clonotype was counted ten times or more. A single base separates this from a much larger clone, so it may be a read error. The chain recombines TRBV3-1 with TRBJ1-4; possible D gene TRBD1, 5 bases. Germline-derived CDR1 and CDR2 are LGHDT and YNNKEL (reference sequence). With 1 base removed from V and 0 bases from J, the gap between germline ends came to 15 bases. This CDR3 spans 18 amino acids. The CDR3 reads CASSQGIAGTATNEKLFF. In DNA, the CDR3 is TGTGCCAGCAGCCAAGGGATCGCAGGGACGGCAACTAATGAAAAACTGTTTTTT.

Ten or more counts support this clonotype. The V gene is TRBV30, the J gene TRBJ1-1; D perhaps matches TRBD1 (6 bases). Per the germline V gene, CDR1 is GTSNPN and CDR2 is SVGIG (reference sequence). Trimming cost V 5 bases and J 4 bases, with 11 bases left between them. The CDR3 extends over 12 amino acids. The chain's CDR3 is CAWLQGTTEAFF. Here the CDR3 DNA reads TGTGCCTGGTTACAGGGTACCACTGAAGCTTTCTTT.

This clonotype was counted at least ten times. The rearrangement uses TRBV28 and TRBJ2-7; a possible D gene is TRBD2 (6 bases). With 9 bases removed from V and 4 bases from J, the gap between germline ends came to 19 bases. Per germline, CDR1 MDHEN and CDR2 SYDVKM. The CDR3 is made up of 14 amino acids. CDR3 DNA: TGTGCCAGGGAATGGTATGGGGCGGGATACGAGCAGTACTTC. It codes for CAREWYGAGYEQYF.

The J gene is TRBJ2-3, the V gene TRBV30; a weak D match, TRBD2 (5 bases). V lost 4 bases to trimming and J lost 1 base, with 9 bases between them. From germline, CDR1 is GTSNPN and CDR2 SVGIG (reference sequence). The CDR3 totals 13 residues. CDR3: CAWIYGGTDTQYF. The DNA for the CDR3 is TGTGCCTGGATTTACGGGGGCACAGATACGCAGTATTTT.

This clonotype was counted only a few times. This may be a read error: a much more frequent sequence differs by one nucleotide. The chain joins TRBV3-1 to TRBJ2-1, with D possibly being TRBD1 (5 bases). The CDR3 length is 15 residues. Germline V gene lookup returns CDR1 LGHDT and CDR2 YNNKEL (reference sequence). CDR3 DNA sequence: TGTGCCAGCAGCCAAGGCGCAGGGTCGGTCAATGAGCAGATCTTC. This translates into CASSQGAGSVNEQIF.

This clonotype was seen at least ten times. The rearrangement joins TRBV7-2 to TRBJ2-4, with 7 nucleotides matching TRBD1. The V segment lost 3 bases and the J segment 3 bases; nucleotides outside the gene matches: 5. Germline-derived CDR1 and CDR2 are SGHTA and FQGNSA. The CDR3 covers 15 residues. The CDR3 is CASSFTGTDKNIQYF. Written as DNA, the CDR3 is TGTGCCAGCAGCTTTACCGGGACAGACAAAAACATTCAGTACTTC.

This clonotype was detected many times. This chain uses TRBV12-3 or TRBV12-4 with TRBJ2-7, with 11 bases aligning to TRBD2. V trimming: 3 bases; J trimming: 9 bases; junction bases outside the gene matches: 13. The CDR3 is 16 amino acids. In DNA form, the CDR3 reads TGTGCCAGCAGTTTCCAGCCGACTAGCGGGAAGGCTGCGCAGTACTTC. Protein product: CASSFQPTSGKAAQYF.

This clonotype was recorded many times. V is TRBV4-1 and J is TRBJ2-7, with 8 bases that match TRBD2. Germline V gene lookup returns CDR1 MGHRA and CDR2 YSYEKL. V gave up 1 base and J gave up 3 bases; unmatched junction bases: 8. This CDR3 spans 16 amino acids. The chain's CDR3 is CASSQGRAGGLYEQYF. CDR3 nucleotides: TGCGCCAGCAGCCAAGGAAGGGCGGGGGGCCTCTACGAGCAGTACTTC.

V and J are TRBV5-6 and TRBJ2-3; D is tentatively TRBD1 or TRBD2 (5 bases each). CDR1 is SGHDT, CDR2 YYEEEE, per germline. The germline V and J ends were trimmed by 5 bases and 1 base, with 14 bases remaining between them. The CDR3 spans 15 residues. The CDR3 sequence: CASSPVGRGTDTQYF. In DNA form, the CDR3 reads TGTGCCAGCAGTCCCGTGGGGCGGGGCACAGATACGCAGTATTTT.

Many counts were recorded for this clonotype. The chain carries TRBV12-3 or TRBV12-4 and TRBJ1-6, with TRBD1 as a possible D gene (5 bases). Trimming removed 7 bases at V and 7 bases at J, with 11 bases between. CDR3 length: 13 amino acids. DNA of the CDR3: TGTGCCAGCACAATGGGGCCAAATTCACCCCTCCACTTT. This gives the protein CASTMGPNSPLHF.